This entry lists 28 T cell receptor beta chains sequenced from one sample in a study of blood T cell repertoires in COVID-19. TCRdb's table, derived via immunoSEQ multiplex PCR, lists solely in-frame clones and lacks some. The table has hundreds of thousands of clones, 86% seen once. The sequenced sample consisted of peripheral blood. These receptors were collected from a woman younger than 45 with active or convalescent COVID-19.

This clone was recorded only once. This chain links TRBV30 with TRBJ2-7, with D possibly matching TRBD2 (6 bases). This CDR3 is 14 amino acids long. V was shortened by 0 bases and J by 3 bases, with 12 bases between the two germline ends. The germline CDR1 and CDR2 sequences are GTSNPN and SVGIG (reference sequence). The CDR3 protein is CAWSVLAGNYEQYF. For the CDR3, the DNA is TGTGCCTGGAGTGTACTAGCAGGGAACTACGAGCAGTACTTC.

The DNA of the CDR3 is TGCGCCAGCAGCGCCGGAGGACAGGGAGGTGGTAGCAATCAGCCCCAGCATTTT. It codes for CASSAGGQGGGSNQPQHF. V is TRBV10-1 and J is TRBJ1-5; TRBD1 aligns across 8 bases. The CDR3 length is 18 residues. Germline assignment: CDR1 WNHNN and CDR2 SYGVQD (reference sequence). J gave up 0 bases and V 6 bases, and 13 bases lay outside the gene matches.

V is TRBV7-9 and J is TRBJ2-7; 7 nucleotides align to TRBD1. CDR3 length equals 14 residues. Looked up from germline, CDR1 is SEHNR and CDR2 is FQNEAQ (reference sequence). Unmatched junction bases numbered 6, after V lost 3 bases and J lost 4 bases. The CDR3 loop reads CASSFDRESYEQYF. DNA for the CDR3: TGTGCCAGCAGCTTCGACAGGGAATCTTACGAGCAGTACTTC.

V and J are TRBV10-1 and TRBJ2-1; D gene uncertain. V was pared by 5 bases and J by 3 bases, with 11 bases between. The CDR3 covers 14 residues. The germline CDR1 and CDR2 sequences are WNHNN and SYGVQD (reference sequence). The CDR3 region is CASSSAANYNEQFF. The CDR3 coding sequence is TGCGCCAGCAGTTCGGCGGCCAACTACAATGAGCAGTTCTTC.

The chain carries TRBV6-5 and TRBJ2-2; D is perhaps TRBD1 (7 bases). V was pared by 7 bases and J by 4 bases, with 13 bases between. This CDR3 comprises 14 residues. CDR1 MNHEY and CDR2 SVGAGI come from the germline V gene. The CDR3 is CASNQGGGTGELFF. CDR3 sequence (DNA): TGTGCCAGCAATCAGGGGGGTGGCACCGGGGAGCTGTTTTTT.

The chain employs TRBV7-6 and TRBJ2-1; 11 bases agree with TRBD2. The CDR3 is 15 residues long. Trimming removed 4 bases from V and 2 bases from J; junction bases left unmatched: 1. Per the germline V gene, CDR1 is SGHVS and CDR2 is FNYEAQ. DNA of the CDR3: TGTGCCAGCAGCTCGACTAGCGGGACCTACAATGAGCAGTTCTTC. It translates to CASSSTSGTYNEQFF.

The gene calls are TRBV15 and TRBJ1-1; the D gene is possibly TRBD1 (5 bases). Per germline, CDR1 LNHNV and CDR2 YYDKDF (reference sequence). CDR3 length: 15 residues. V shed 1 base and J shed 1 base, with 10 bases lying between them. CDR3 DNA sequence: TGTGCCACCAGCAGAGTGGCAGGGTCGAACACTGAAGCTTTCTTT. Protein product: CATSRVAGSNTEAFF.

This clone was recorded only once. The gene calls are TRBV6-5 and TRBJ2-7; D might be TRBD1 (6 bases). V was shortened by 6 bases and J by 2 bases, with 14 bases between the two germline ends. Germline values: CDR1 MNHEY, CDR2 SVGAGI. The CDR3 runs 14 residues. The CDR3 sequence is CASRSDRPAYEQYF. In DNA, the CDR3 is TGTGCCAGCAGAAGCGACAGGCCAGCCTACGAGCAGTACTTC.

The V call is TRBV5-4, the J call TRBJ2-5; D remains unclear. Germline CDR1 is SGHNT and CDR2 is YYREEE (reference sequence). The germline V and J ends were trimmed by 3 bases and 4 bases, with 7 bases remaining between them. The CDR3 is 12 residues long. CDR3 region: CASSSHRETQYF. The CDR3 DNA follows: TGTGCCAGCAGCTCCCACAGAGAGACCCAGTACTTC.

The V and J genes are TRBV7-6 and TRBJ2-2; 10 bases are shared with TRBD1. Germline CDR1 is SGHVS and CDR2 is FNYEAQ. The V gene end was trimmed by 5 bases and the J gene end by 4 bases; junction bases not matched to a gene: 10. The CDR3 has 17 amino acids. CDR3 residues: CASSTDRGQEVTGELFF. In DNA form, the CDR3 reads TGTGCCAGCAGCACCGACAGGGGGCAAGAGGTCACCGGGGAGCTGTTTTTT. Full variable domain (outside the CDR3, taken from reference TRBV7-6 and TRBJ2-2): GAGVSQSPRYKVTKRGQDVALRCDPISGHVSLYWYRQALGQGPEFLTYFNYEAQQDKSGLPNDRFSAERPEGSISTLTIQRTEQRDSAMYRCASSTDRGQEVTGELFFGEGSRLTVL.

The chain employs TRBV13 and TRBJ2-1; TRBD2 agrees at 8 bases. Germline values: CDR1 PRHDT, CDR2 FYEKMQ (reference sequence). The CDR3 extends over 14 amino acids. V shed 2 bases and J 7 bases; nucleotides not matched to a gene: 4. CDR3 nucleotides: TGTGCCAGCAGCTTAAGCGGGAGAGGAAATGAGCAGTTCTTC. Its protein product is CASSLSGRGNEQFF. Complete variable domain (other parts from reference TRBV13 and TRBJ2-1): AAGVIQSPRHLIKEKRETATLKCYPIPRHDTVYWYQQGPGQDPQFLISFYEKMQSDKGSIPDRFSAQQFSDYHSELNMSSLELGDSALYFCASSLSGRGNEQFFGPGTRLTVL.

The rearrangement joins TRBV4-1 to TRBJ1-4, with 7 bases lining up with TRBD1. The CDR3 is 15 residues long. Germline V lookup: CDR1 MGHRA, CDR2 YSYEKL. V dropped 1 base and J dropped 6; count of bases not matched to a gene: 5. The CDR3 spells CASSQGSGGYEKLFF. The CDR3 DNA follows: TGCGCCAGCAGCCAAGGGTCAGGGGGTTATGAAAAACTGTTTTTT.

The rearrangement joins TRBV2 to TRBJ2-7; D is undetermined. The ends were cut back, 3 bases at V and 4 bases at J, with 7 bases in the middle. Germline lookup yields CDR1 SNHLY and CDR2 FYNNEI. The CDR3 sequence is 12 residues long. This chain's CDR3 is CASSDRRYEQYF. The CDR3 DNA sequence: TGTGCCAGCAGTGACCGTAGATACGAGCAGTACTTC. Combining the CDR3 with reference TRBV2 and TRBJ2-7 gives the whole variable domain EPEVTQTPSHQVTQMGQEVILRCVPISNHLYFYWYRQILGQKVEFLVSFYNNEISEKSEIFDDQFSVERPDGSNFTLKIRSTKLEDSAMYFCASSDRRYEQYFGPGTRLTVT.

This clone came up a few times. V usage is TRBV29-1 and J usage is TRBJ1-1; D not resolved. V was trimmed by 6 bases and J by 5 bases, leaving 16 bases between them. There are 13 residues in the CDR3. Germline CDR1 SQVTM, CDR2 ANQGSEA. CDR3 in DNA: TGCAGCGTGGCAGCTGGGAGTGTGACTGAAGCTTTCTTT. Its protein is CSVAAGSVTEAFF.

The chain couples TRBV7-2 to TRBJ2-2, with D uncertain. The CDR3 contains 14 residues. Germline loops: CDR1 SGHTA, CDR2 FQGNSA. Trimming shortened V by 1 base and J by 4 bases, and 7 bases separated the two germline ends. The CDR3 is CASSLGLFTGELFF. The CDR3 DNA sequence: TGTGCCAGCAGCTTAGGTCTCTTCACCGGGGAGCTGTTTTTT.

This chain uses TRBV12-3 or TRBV12-4 with TRBJ1-5, with D unclear. Trimming took 5 bases from V and 2 from J, leaving 7 bases between them. This CDR3 is 13 amino acids long. The CDR3 here is CASSRRGNQPQHF. CDR3 nucleotide sequence: TGTGCCAGCAGTCGGCGGGGCAATCAGCCCCAGCATTTT.

J is TRBJ2-5 and V is TRBV18; tentative D call: TRBD2 (5 bases). Trimming stripped 3 bases from V and 2 bases from J, with 22 bases between. Germline lookup yields CDR1 KGHSH and CDR2 LQKENI. The CDR3 length is 18 residues. CDR3 bases: TGTGCCAGCTCACCGAGGGTCATTGGGAGCTCAGGACAAGAGACCCAGTACTTC. This encodes CASSPRVIGSSGQETQYF.

The rearrangement joins TRBV30 to TRBJ1-3; D call uncertain. Germline V CDR1 and CDR2: GTSNPN, SVGIG (reference sequence). V gave up 7 bases and J gave up 0 bases, with 7 bases separating them. This CDR3 is built from 12 residues. The CDR3 DNA sequence: TGTGCCTCAAGCGCCTCTGGAAACACCATATATTTT. Encoded protein: CASSASGNTIYF.

The chain uses TRBV2 and TRBJ2-5, with TRBD1 matching 7 bases. The CDR3 totals 15 residues. V lost 8 bases, J lost 1 base, and 10 bases stayed unmatched. Looked up from germline, CDR1 is SNHLY and CDR2 is FYNNEI. The CDR3 nucleotides are TGTGCCAGCGAAGGACAGGTTGCCGCCCAAGAGACCCAGTACTTC. This translates into CASEGQVAAQETQYF.

The chain joins TRBV7-9 to TRBJ2-7, with D perhaps TRBD1 (5 bases). With 1 base removed from V and 3 bases from J, the gap between germline ends came to 7 bases. This CDR3 spans 13 amino acids. Germline V lookup: CDR1 SEHNR, CDR2 FQNEAQ (reference sequence). The CDR3 nucleotides are TGTGCCAGCAGCTTAGGACAGCTCTACGAGCAGTACTTC. Amino acid sequence: CASSLGQLYEQYF.

This rearrangement joins TRBV5-1 to TRBJ2-1; tentative D call: TRBD2 (5 bases). Looked up from germline, CDR1 is SGHRS and CDR2 is YFSETQ. The CDR3 length is 14 residues. Trimming removed 2 bases from V and 10 bases from J, with 16 bases in between. This CDR3 is CASSFSPPSSEQFF. CDR3 sequence (DNA): TGCGCCAGCAGCTTTTCCCCCCCTAGCAGCGAGCAGTTCTTC.

The V gene is TRBV6-6, the J gene TRBJ2-7, with 12 bases matching TRBD2. Per germline, CDR1 MNHNY and CDR2 SVGAGI (reference sequence). Trimming removed 6 bases from V and 1 base from J; junction bases left unmatched: 7. This CDR3 is built from 16 residues. CDR3 coding DNA: TGTGCCAGCAGCTCTAGCGGGAGGGCCGCGTCCTACGAGCAGTACTTC. Protein: CASSSSGRAASYEQYF.

V usage is TRBV5-4 and J usage is TRBJ1-3; D gene ambiguous. The CDR3 consists of 15 residues. Trimming took 0 bases from V and 3 from J, leaving 10 bases between them. Germline CDR1 reads SGHNT; CDR2 reads YYREEE (reference sequence). CDR3 coding DNA: TGTGCCAGCAGCTTGGGCGGGGAGAGTGGAAACACCATATATTTT. This codes for CASSLGGESGNTIYF.

The chain has TRBV11-2 and TRBJ1-6; D gene ambiguous. CDR3 length equals 15 residues. Germline V gene data show CDR1 as SGHAT and CDR2 as FQNNGV. V was clipped by 4 bases and J by 8 bases, with 15 bases between them. CDR3 nucleotide sequence: TGTGCCAGCAGCTCGGTAGCAGAATCAGATTCACCCCTCCACTTT. It translates to CASSSVAESDSPLHF.

This chain links TRBV4-1 with TRBJ1-5; D uncertain. The V end lost 0 bases, the J end lost 5 bases, and 11 bases lay between the germline ends. The V gene's germline CDR1 is MGHRA and CDR2 YSYEKL. The CDR3 is 15 amino acids. In nucleotides, the CDR3 is TGCGCCAGCAGCCAAGATGGAAGGAGAGATCAGCCCCAGCATTTT. Amino acid sequence: CASSQDGRRDQPQHF.

The rearrangement links TRBV19 to TRBJ2-5; TRBD2 matches at 8 bases. Per germline, CDR1 LNHDA and CDR2 SQIVND (reference sequence). V was pared by 3 bases and J by 3 bases, with 9 bases of the junction left unmatched. The CDR3 has 16 amino acids. This CDR3 is CASSMLVGGVKETQYF. The CDR3 DNA is TGTGCCAGTAGTATGTTGGTCGGGGGGGTGAAAGAGACCCAGTACTTC.

V usage is TRBV27 and J usage is TRBJ1-4; D is possibly TRBD1 (6 bases). This CDR3 is built from 13 residues. Trimming cost V 5 bases and J 5 bases, with 9 bases left between them. CDR1 is MNHEY and CDR2 is SMNVEV in the germline V gene (reference sequence). CDR3 protein: CASSGQLNEKLFF. CDR3 bases: TGTGCCAGCAGTGGACAGCTAAATGAAAAACTGTTTTTT.

This chain uses TRBV10-1 with TRBJ1-5, with D hard to call. Germline V CDR1 and CDR2: WNHNN, SYGVQD (reference sequence). The CDR3 extends over 14 amino acids. Trimming took 6 bases from V and 11 from J, leaving 20 bases between them. The CDR3: CASRFFAPSMTQHF. DNA for the CDR3: TGCGCCAGCAGGTTTTTCGCCCCGAGTATGACCCAGCATTTT.